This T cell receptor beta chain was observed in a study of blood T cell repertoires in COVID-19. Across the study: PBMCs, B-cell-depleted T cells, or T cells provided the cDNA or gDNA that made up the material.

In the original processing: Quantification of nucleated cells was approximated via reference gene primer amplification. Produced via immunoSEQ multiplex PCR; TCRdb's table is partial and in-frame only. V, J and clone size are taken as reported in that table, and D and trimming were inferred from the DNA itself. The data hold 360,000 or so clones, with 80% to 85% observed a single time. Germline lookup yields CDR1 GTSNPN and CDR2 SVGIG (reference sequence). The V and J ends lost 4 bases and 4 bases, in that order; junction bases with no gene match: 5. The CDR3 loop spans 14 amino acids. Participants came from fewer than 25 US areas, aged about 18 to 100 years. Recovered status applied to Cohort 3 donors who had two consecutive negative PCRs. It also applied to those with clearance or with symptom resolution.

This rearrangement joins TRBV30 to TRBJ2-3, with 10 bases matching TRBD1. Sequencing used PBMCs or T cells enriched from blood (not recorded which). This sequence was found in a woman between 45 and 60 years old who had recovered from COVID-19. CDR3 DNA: TGTGCCTGGAACCTTGGACAGGGGGCAGATACGCAGTATTTT. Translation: CAWNLGQGADTQYF. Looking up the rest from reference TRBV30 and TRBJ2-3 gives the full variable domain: SQTIHQWPATLVQPVGSPLSLECTVEGTSNPNLYWYRQAAGRGLQLLFYSVGIGQISSEVPQNLSASRPQDRQFILSSKKLLLSDSGFYLCAWNLGQGADTQYFGPGTRLTVL.